These 18 T cell receptor beta chains came from one sample sequenced in a study of shared T cell receptors in the human thymus. Measured with immunoSEQ multiplex PCR; TCRdb has only the in-frame clones, and not every one. The sample lists about 380,000 clones, about 95% occurring once. Sequencing used thymocytes. The receptor source for this set is a human donor.

The gene calls are TRBV5-6 and TRBJ2-3; 12 bases agree with TRBD2. Germline trimming cut 0 bases from V and 14 bases from J; bases unmatched to any gene: 10. This CDR3 has 15 residues. In germline, CDR1 is SGHDT, CDR2 YYEEEE. The CDR3 coding sequence is TGTGCCAGCAGCTTGGATCCTAGCGGGAGGGAATATCTGTATTTT. As protein: CASSLDPSGREYLYF.

V usage is TRBV2 and J usage is TRBJ2-3; either TRBD1 or TRBD2 may fit D (6 bases each). CDR3 length equals 13 residues. Germline-derived CDR1 and CDR2 are SNHLY and FYNNEI. V shed 6 bases and J shed 9 bases, with 16 bases lying between them. The CDR3: CASRVQGRPTQYF. The CDR3 bases are TGTGCCAGCAGAGTCCAGGGGAGGCCCACGCAGTATTTT.

The chain links TRBV7-2 to TRBJ2-7; a weak D match, TRBD2 (7 bases). The CDR3 has 15 residues. CDR1 and CDR2 (germline): SGHTA, FQGNSA. V lost 6 bases and J lost 3, with 18 bases in between. CDR3 in amino acids: CASSSSGGYYYEQYF. Written as DNA, the CDR3 is TGTGCCAGCAGTTCCTCGGGGGGCTACTACTACGAGCAGTACTTC.

This rearrangement joins TRBV28 to TRBJ2-7; unclear D gene. The V end was cut by 5 bases, the J end by 2 bases, with 22 bases between. CDR1 is MDHEN and CDR2 is SYDVKM in the germline V gene. The CDR3 extends over 17 amino acids. The CDR3: CASSVVVSFFPPYEQYF. The CDR3 DNA reads as TGTGCCAGCAGTGTAGTAGTTAGTTTTTTCCCCCCCTACGAGCAGTACTTC.

The J gene is TRBJ2-7, the V gene TRBV10-3, with TRBD1 as a possible D gene (5 bases). The germline V gene has CDR1 ENHRY and CDR2 SYGVKD. Trimming cost V 0 bases and J 3 bases, with 21 bases left between them. This CDR3 is 18 amino acids long. The CDR3 DNA is TGTGCCATCAGTGAGTCGATCCTCCACGGACACCCCTTCTACGAGCAGTACTTC. This translates into CAISESILHGHPFYEQYF.

The gene calls are TRBV2 and TRBJ2-1, with D perhaps matching TRBD1 or TRBD2 (5 bases each). Trimming took off 0 bases at V and 6 bases at J, with 15 bases between the two ends. Looked up from germline, CDR1 is SNHLY and CDR2 is FYNNEI. CDR3 length equals 16 residues. The CDR3 spells CASSEAGDRGTNEQFF. CDR3 bases: TGTGCCAGCAGTGAAGCGGGGGATCGAGGGACCAATGAGCAGTTCTTC.

The chain has TRBV11-2 and TRBJ2-3; 14 positions match TRBD2. After removal of 1 base from V and 6 bases from J, the junction contained 6 bases not matched to a gene. The CDR3 covers 17 residues. Looked up from germline, CDR1 is SGHAT and CDR2 is FQNNGV. CDR3 loop: CASSLGTSGRSPDTQYF. The DNA of the CDR3 is TGTGCCAGCAGCTTAGGGACTAGCGGGAGGTCCCCGGATACGCAGTATTTT.

V is TRBV6-9 and J is TRBJ2-1; D might be TRBD1 (6 bases). Trimming shortened V by 4 bases and J by 3 bases, and 10 bases separated the two germline ends. Germline CDR1 MNHGY, CDR2 SVAAGI. This CDR3 is 14 amino acids long. In DNA form, the CDR3 reads TGTGCCAGCAGTTCAGGGGATCTCTACAATGAGCAGTTCTTC. Translating it yields CASSSGDLYNEQFF.

The chain is built from TRBV5-4 and TRBJ2-7; a possible D gene is TRBD2 (7 bases). Trimming cost V 6 bases and J 2 bases, with 21 bases left between them. The CDR3 totals 16 residues. Germline V gene sequence: CDR1 SGHNT, CDR2 YYREEE (reference sequence). As DNA, the CDR3 is TGTGCCAGCACTACCATGGGGGCTAGCGGCACCTACGAGCAGTACTTC. This sequence encodes CASTTMGASGTYEQYF.

This chain joins TRBV15 and TRBJ1-5; D is unclear. Trimming pared 0 bases from V and 4 bases from J, leaving 13 bases between. Looked up from germline, CDR1 is LNHNV and CDR2 is YYDKDF (reference sequence). The length of the CDR3 is 16 residues. The CDR3: CATSRDLGVKNQPQHF. Written as DNA, the CDR3 is TGTGCCACCAGCAGAGATCTGGGTGTGAAGAATCAGCCCCAGCATTTT.

The chain uses TRBV7-9 and TRBJ1-1; no definite D call. The CDR3 totals 15 residues. Germline assignment: CDR1 SEHNR and CDR2 FQNEAQ (reference sequence). Trimming took off 2 bases at V and 1 base at J, with 11 bases between the two ends. This chain's CDR3 is CASSLFFGKNTEAFF. The CDR3 DNA sequence: TGTGCCAGCAGCTTATTTTTCGGGAAGAACACTGAAGCTTTCTTT.

The chain combines TRBV9 with TRBJ2-7; TRBD2 agrees at 7 bases. Germline V gene data show CDR1 as SGDLS and CDR2 as YYNGEE. The CDR3 has 15 residues. With 4 bases clipped from V and 0 bases from J, the junction kept 7 bases outside the gene matches. The CDR3 reads CASSPSGEPSYEQYF. In DNA form, the CDR3 reads TGTGCCAGCAGCCCGAGCGGGGAACCCTCCTACGAGCAGTACTTC.

This clone was seen a few times. This chain uses TRBV6-1 with TRBJ2-7; 9 positions match TRBD1. Trimming at V came to 6 bases and at J to 2 bases, leaving 5 bases not matched to a gene. The germline gives CDR1 MNHNS, CDR2 SASEGT. This CDR3 is 14 amino acids long. The CDR3: CASRKGDRAYEQYF. CDR3 coding DNA: TGTGCCAGCAGGAAGGGGGACAGGGCCTACGAGCAGTACTTC.

The rearrangement joins TRBV4-1 to TRBJ2-7; 10 bases map to TRBD2. The germline gives CDR1 MGHRA, CDR2 YSYEKL. The CDR3 extends over 16 amino acids. Trimming removed 0 bases from V and 5 bases from J; junction bases left unmatched: 7. DNA of the CDR3: TGCGCCAGCAGCCAAGACCCTAGCGGGAGTTTTAACGAGCAGTACTTC. Amino acids: CASSQDPSGSFNEQYF.

The chain has TRBV7-9 and TRBJ2-1, with 15 bases identical to TRBD2. Per germline, CDR1 SEHNR and CDR2 FQNEAQ (reference sequence). This CDR3 has 18 amino acids. The junction had 7 bases not matched to a gene; V was cut back by 5 bases and J by 2 bases. In DNA, the CDR3 is TGTGCCAGCAGCCCCGGGACTAGCGGGAGGAGCACCTACAATGAGCAGTTCTTC. This codes for CASSPGTSGRSTYNEQFF.

This chain uses TRBV4-3 with TRBJ1-4, with 7 bases matching TRBD1. Germline V lookup: CDR1 LGHNA, CDR2 YSLEER. Losses at the gene ends were 3 bases for V and 7 bases for J; bases not matched to a gene: 11. CDR3 length: 16 amino acids. The CDR3 nucleotides read TGCGCCAGCAGCCAGGCGACAGGGATGCGGGGTGAAAAACTGTTTTTT. This codes for CASSQATGMRGEKLFF.

The J gene is TRBJ1-1, the V gene TRBV27; TRBD1 agrees at 7 bases. The CDR3 runs 18 residues. Germline CDR1 is MNHEY and CDR2 is SMNVEV (reference sequence). Trimming took 5 bases from V and 5 from J; bases not matched to a gene: 20. The CDR3 bases are TGTGCCAGCAGTCATCTCAAGACAGGGAGTGTAGTTCGAACTGAAGCTTTCTTT. It specifies CASSHLKTGSVVRTEAFF.

This sequence joins TRBV20-1 and TRBJ2-7; no clear D. V lost 3 bases to trimming and J lost 3 bases, with 6 bases between them. This CDR3 contains 11 residues. The germline gives CDR1 DFQATT, CDR2 SNEGSKA (reference sequence). The CDR3 spells CSASTLYEQYF. In DNA form, the CDR3 reads TGCAGTGCTAGTACTCTCTACGAGCAGTACTTC.